This TCR beta chain comes out of a study of T cell responses to AZD1222 COVID-19 vaccine (dated by TCRdb to the early 2020s). In the study overall: A total of about 230 trial participants underwent TCR sequencing, of whom nearly 210 received two doses of AZD1222 and about 25 received two doses of the MenACWY control vaccine. Trial participants were enrolled by age into 18-55, 56-69 and 70-plus year subgroups, with approximately 150, 30 and 60 TCR-sequenced participants respectively.

The sample's time point label, decoded: about 28 days (+/-7) after the second vaccine dose. AZD1222 recipients whose second dose came at about 4 weeks and those whose second dose came at about 12 weeks were combined into one group, since spike-specific TCR depth and breadth did not differ between the two schedules. The vaccinee samples were drawn from two UK trials, COV001 and COV002, one of which was a single-blind randomized controlled phase 2/3 trial testing AZD1222 (ChAdOx1 nCoV-19) in healthy adults. Trial participant PBMC samples were collected at day 0 and day 28 after the second dose for TCRbeta chain sequencing. Including the terminal cysteine and phenylalanine, the CDR3 comprises 15 residues. Just CDR3 DNA is preserved here, 45 bases in frame from base 1. CDR1 and CDR2 (LGHNT, FRNRAP) derive from the germline V gene. Ends trimmed: V by 6 bases, J by 4 bases; bases unmatched to a gene: 8.

Comments on this clone: No antigen is known for it. Within one base of it there is no much larger clone, and no base qualities were kept.

Beyond this particular receptor, the publication reports: Vaccine-associated CD4 TCRs spanned the whole spike protein, with dominant responses in regions 160-218 and 743-854. In the small 56-69-year group, the increase in depth fell short of significance, most likely because of low power. After two AZD1222 doses, spike-specific TCR breadth and depth were significantly higher than at day 0 and than in MenACWY recipients. Participants were mostly white British, with more females than males. The authors suggested clonal diversity may have been underestimated. Because no day 14 peak-response samples were available, repertoires were characterized only after the peak T cell response. Reportedly, close to half of the unique spike-specific TCRs recognized epitopes lying outside the regions that are mutated in the B.1.351 and B.1.1.7 variants. Conclusions about previously exposed vaccinees were limited because only a handful of AZD1222 recipients were SARS-CoV-2 seropositive at baseline.

The CDR3 regions of human TCRbeta chains were analyzed by immunosequencing. In the authors' own workflow: Repertoire TCRs were checked for matches against a reference library of SARS-CoV-2-specific TCRs that had been generated using the MIRA antigen-specificity platform. Breadth was defined as the fraction of unique TCRs that were SARS-CoV-2-associated, and depth was defined as the fraction of total T cells that were SARS-CoV-2-associated. Using the MIRA data, each spike-specific TCR was assigned both to the spike region to which the TCR was reactive and to a CD4 or CD8 class. Log10-transformed breadth and depth values were compared by one-way ANOVA with Sidak's multiple comparisons tests. TCRdb mirrors the immuneACCESS table, restricted to in-frame sequences. Some clones are absent from its copies; in checked studies, under half trace to an unresolved V gene, and the reason for the others is unknown. D and trimming come from the DNA, and the V and J calls and clone size come from that table. This sample gives about 94,000 clones in total; roughly 85% of them show up just once. The ten largest clones add up to about 4.5% of the sample.

This clonotype was obtained from an adult who received the AZD1222 COVID-19 vaccine. This specimen consisted of peripheral blood, obtained 28 days after the second AZD1222 dose. Here the chain combines TRBV12-5 and TRBJ2-3; TRBD2 fits 9 bases in the junction. Here is the DNA: TGTGCTAGTGGCCCCAATAGCGGGGGAGCAGATACGCAGTATTTT. It codes for CASGPNSGGADTQYF.